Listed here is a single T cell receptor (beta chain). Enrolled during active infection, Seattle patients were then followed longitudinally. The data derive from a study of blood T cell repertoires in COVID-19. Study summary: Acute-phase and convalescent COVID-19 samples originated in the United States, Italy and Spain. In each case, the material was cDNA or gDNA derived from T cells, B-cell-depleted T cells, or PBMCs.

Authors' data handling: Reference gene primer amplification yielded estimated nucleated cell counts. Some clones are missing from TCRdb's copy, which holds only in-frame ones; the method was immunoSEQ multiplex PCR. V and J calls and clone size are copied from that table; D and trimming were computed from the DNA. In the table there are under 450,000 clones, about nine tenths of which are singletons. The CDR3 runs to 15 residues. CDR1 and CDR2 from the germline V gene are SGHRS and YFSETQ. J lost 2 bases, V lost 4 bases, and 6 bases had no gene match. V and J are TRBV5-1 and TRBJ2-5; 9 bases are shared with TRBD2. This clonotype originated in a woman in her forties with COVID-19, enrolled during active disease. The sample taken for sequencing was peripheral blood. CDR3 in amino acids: CASSVSGGLQETQYF. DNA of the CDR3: TGCGCCAGCAGCGTGAGCGGGGGGCTTCAAGAGACCCAGTACTTC. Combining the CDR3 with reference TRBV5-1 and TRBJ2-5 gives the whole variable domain KAGVTQTPRYLIKTRGQQVTLSCSPISGHRSVSWYQQTPGQGLQFLFEYFSETQRNKGNFPGRFSGRQFSNSRSEMNVSTLELGDSALYLCASSVSGGLQETQYFGPGTRLLVL.